A selection of T cell receptor beta chains follows, all from one sample in a study of cytomegalovirus exposure and HLA in healthy donors. TCRdb keeps only in-frame clones here, not all; method: immunoSEQ multiplex PCR. Seen here are around 200,000 clones, around 77% observed once, and the top ten hold under 2%. The sequenced material came from PBMCs. All receptors derive from a man aged 25 to 40 in good health and CMV-seronegative. CDR3s include the opening cysteine and the closing phenylalanine or tryptophan. A D gene is named only where the DNA matches it firmly. Part of the rows lack a size; the others show once, few, many or a class for expanded clones.

v_call,clone_size,d_call,j_call,cdr3_aa,cdr3_nt
TRBV9,.,.,TRBJ1-2,CASSVDRGWGYTF,TGTGCCAGCAGCGTAGATCGGGGATGGGGCTACACCTTC
TRBV5-6,.,.,TRBJ2-3,CASSFWGLSTDTQYF,TGTGCCAGCAGCTTTTGGGGGCTAAGCACAGATACGCAGTATTTT
TRBV28,.,.,TRBJ2-2,CASSLFRRQYTGELFF,TGTGCCAGCAGTTTATTCCGGAGGCAATACACCGGGGAGCTGTTTTTT
TRBV10-2,.,TRBD1,TRBJ2-5,CASSDEDRGSETQYF,TGCGCCAGCAGTGACGAGGACAGGGGGTCAGAGACCCAGTACTTC
TRBV27,.,.,TRBJ2-1,CASSLLGAGPQFF,TGTGCCAGCAGTTTATTGGGTGCGGGTCCACAGTTCTTC
TRBV5-6,.,TRBD2,TRBJ2-7,CASSLESGRAYEQYF,TGTGCCAGCAGCTTGGAAAGCGGGAGGGCCTACGAGCAGTACTTC
TRBV27,once,.,TRBJ2-4,CASSPTRNAPGNIQYF,TGTGCCAGCAGTCCAACACGGAATGCACCAGGGAACATTCAGTACTTC
TRBV9,.,.,TRBJ2-7,CASSLTAGAQSYEQYF,TGCGCCAGCAGCTTGACGGCAGGCGCGCAATCCTACGAGCAGTACTTC
TRBV11-2,.,.,TRBJ1-2,CASSLVDLESNYGYTF,TGTGCCAGCAGCTTAGTTGATCTGGAGAGCAACTATGGCTACACCTTC
TRBV29-1,few,.,TRBJ1-1,CSVENRGKNTEAFF,TGCAGCGTTGAAAATCGGGGGAAGAACACTGAAGCTTTCTTT
TRBV6-1,.,.,TRBJ1-2,CASSWTVESGYTF,TGTGCCAGCAGTTGGACAGTTGAGAGTGGCTACACCTTC
TRBV18,.,.,TRBJ1-1,CASQPLALNTEAFF,TGTGCCAGTCAACCACTAGCGCTGAACACTGAAGCTTTCTTT
TRBV6-5,.,.,TRBJ1-2,CASRPTGNYGYTF,TGTGCCAGCAGACCCACAGGGAACTATGGCTACACCTTC
TRBV5-8,.,TRBD1,TRBJ2-2,CASSVNRGTGELFF,TGTGCCAGCAGCGTTAACAGGGGGACCGGGGAGCTGTTTTTT
TRBV19,.,TRBD1,TRBJ1-1,CASSGQGSTEAFF,TGTGCCAGTAGTGGACAGGGCAGCACTGAAGCTTTCTTT
TRBV28,.,TRBD2,TRBJ2-5,CASERYREAVREEETQYF,TGTGCCAGCGAGCGATACAGGGAAGCGGTGCGGGAGGAAGAGACCCAGTACTTC
TRBV19,.,TRBD1,TRBJ1-5,CASSIQEGARYQPQHF,TGTGCCAGTAGTATCCAAGAGGGGGCGAGGTATCAGCCCCAGCATTTT
TRBV5-6,.,.,TRBJ2-7,CASSRVGGEVYEQYF,TGTGCCAGCAGCCGCGTAGGGGGAGAGGTGTACGAGCAGTACTTC
TRBV19,few,TRBD1,TRBJ1-1,CASSKPSSGGRNTEAFF,TGTGCCAGTAGTAAACCCTCCTCAGGGGGGAGGAACACTGAAGCTTTCTTT
TRBV19,.,TRBD2,TRBJ2-1,CASRREGLAVNNEQFF,TGTGCCAGTAGGAGGGAGGGACTAGCGGTTAACAATGAGCAGTTCTTC
TRBV9,.,TRBD2,TRBJ2-1,CASSPRGAGGSYNEQFF,TGTGCCAGCAGCCCTAGGGGAGCGGGAGGCTCCTACAATGAGCAGTTCTTC
TRBV29-1,.,TRBD1,TRBJ1-4,CSVVLRGTGEEKLFF,TGCAGCGTTGTTCTCCGAGGGACAGGGGAGGAAAAACTGTTTTTT
TRBV7-9,.,TRBD1,TRBJ1-4,CASSHTGTVKNEKLFF,TGTGCCAGCAGCCACACCGGGACAGTGAAAAATGAAAAACTGTTTTTT
TRBV19,many,.,TRBJ1-1,CASSSGVWTEAFF,TGTGCCAGTAGCTCAGGTGTGTGGACTGAAGCTTTCTTT
TRBV5-4,.,.,TRBJ1-5,CASSLQGLNQPQHF,TGTGCCAGCAGCTTACAGGGCCTCAACCAGCCCCAGCATTTT
TRBV15,.,.,TRBJ1-5,CATSRTVNQPQHF,TGTGCCACCAGCAGGACAGTCAATCAGCCCCAGCATTTT
TRBV9,.,TRBD2,TRBJ2-1,CASSGLAGEGNEQFF,TGTGCCAGCAGCGGATTAGCGGGAGAGGGGAATGAGCAGTTCTTC
TRBV29-1,few,.,TRBJ1-1,CSVAPGLEAFF,TGCAGCGTTGCACCGGGACTTGAAGCTTTCTTT
TRBV5-1,.,TRBD2,TRBJ2-7,CASSFGGSVYEQYF,TGCGCCAGCAGCTTCGGGGGGTCGGTCTACGAGCAGTACTTC
TRBV19,.,.,TRBJ1-3,CATTDTSSGNTIYF,TGTGCCACCACCGACACTTCCTCTGGAAACACCATATATTTT
TRBV27,.,TRBD1,TRBJ2-7,CASSPGQGYEQYF,TGTGCCAGCAGTCCGGGACAGGGGTACGAGCAGTACTTC
TRBV7-2,.,.,TRBJ2-5,CASSLAPGGPPYF,TGTGCCAGCAGCTTAGCTCCCGGGGGACCCCCGTACTTC
TRBV11-2,.,.,TRBJ2-5,CASSTRETQYF,TGTGCCAGCAGCACCCGGGAGACCCAGTACTTC
TRBV9,once,.,TRBJ1-1,CASSAKHNDGAFF,TGTGCCAGCAGCGCCAAACACAACGATGGAGCTTTCTTT
TRBV29-1,.,TRBD1,TRBJ1-2,CSAPGTGLDRFAF,TGCAGCGCTCCTGGGACAGGGCTAGATCGGTTCGCCTTC
TRBV27,.,TRBD1,TRBJ1-2,CASSLYWQGERGYTF,TGTGCCAGCAGTTTATATTGGCAGGGGGAGCGCGGCTACACCTTC